This T cell receptor beta chain was documented in a study of blood T cell repertoires in COVID-19. Background on the study: Acute-phase and convalescent COVID-19 samples originated in the United States, Italy and Spain. Sample material is recorded as cDNA or gDNA derived from T cells, B-cell-depleted T cells, or PBMCs.

Trimming at V came to 2 bases and at J to 2 bases, leaving 9 bases not matched to a gene. Germline CDR1 is SGHRS and CDR2 is YFSETQ. This CDR3 comprises 17 residues. Original data processing: Reference gene primer amplification gave estimated nucleated cell counts. The repertoire was sequenced with immunoSEQ multiplex PCR; TCRdb's copy has only in-frame clones and lacks some. V, J and clone size reflect that table, while D and trimming were determined from the DNA. The sample lists about 80,000 clones; roughly 80% were seen once. This clonotype was sampled from a man at least 80 years old with acute or convalescent COVID-19. This chain connects TRBV5-1 to TRBJ2-2; 7 nucleotides align to TRBD1. What was sequenced was peripheral blood. CDR3 region: CASSLNSGTANTGELFF. The CDR3 nucleotides are TGCGCCAGCAGCTTAAACTCCGGGACAGCAAACACCGGGGAGCTGTTTTTT.